The rows below give T cell receptor beta chains drawn from one sample of a study of cytomegalovirus exposure and HLA in healthy donors. Using immunoSEQ multiplex PCR, the repertoire was profiled, and TCRdb retains in-frame clones only, with some absent. Of approximately 160,000 clones detected, 68% appear once; the ten largest clones hold 1.3% to 1.5%. The sequenced sample was PBMCs. These receptors were taken from a man aged 50 to 59 in good health and CMV-seronegative. CDR3s include the opening cysteine and the closing phenylalanine or tryptophan. D genes are given only for firm matches. Clone sizes are given selectively: once, few, many, or a class where the clone is expanded.

j_gene	v_gene	d_gene	abundance	CDR3aa	CDR3nt
TRBJ1-1	TRBV9	-	once	CASSFGTFNTEAFF	TGTGCCAGCAGCTTCGGGACATTTAACACTGAAGCTTTCTTT
TRBJ1-1	TRBV4-2	TRBD1	-	CASSQGLGQGYTEAFF	TGTGCCAGCAGCCAAGGCCTCGGACAGGGGTACACTGAAGCTTTCTTT
TRBJ1-6	TRBV5-6	-	-	CASSLAQAGGNSPLHF	TGTGCCAGCAGCTTGGCCCAAGCAGGAGGTAATTCACCCCTCCACTTT
TRBJ1-4	TRBV4-3	TRBD1	-	CASSQGGQGGREKLFF	TGCGCCAGCAGCCAAGGGGGACAGGGTGGTCGAGAAAAACTGTTTTTT
TRBJ1-1	TRBV29-1	-	-	CSVGTYFDTEAFF	TGCAGCGTTGGGACTTACTTCGACACTGAAGCTTTCTTT
TRBJ2-3	TRBV7-8	TRBD1	-	CASMRTGGNTDTQYF	TGTGCCAGCATGCGGACAGGGGGTAACACAGATACGCAGTATTTT
TRBJ2-1	TRBV19	TRBD1	-	CASSTTGVLGNEQFF	TGTGCCAGTAGTACCACAGGGGTCCTCGGCAATGAGCAGTTCTTC
TRBJ1-4	TRBV7-2	-	-	CASKLTLGANEKLFF	TGTGCCAGCAAATTGACGTTGGGGGCAAATGAAAAACTGTTTTTT
TRBJ2-3	TRBV10-1	-	-	CASSLSRASDTQYF	TGCGCCAGCAGCCTTAGCAGGGCCTCAGATACGCAGTATTTT
TRBJ1-2	TRBV4-3	-	few	CASSQDSRGGYGYTF	TGCGCCAGCAGCCAAGATAGCAGGGGTGGCTATGGCTACACCTTC
TRBJ2-7	TRBV5-1	-	-	CASSLQRAAYEQYF	TGCGCCAGCAGCTTGCAGAGGGCGGCTTACGAGCAGTACTTC
TRBJ2-2	TRBV18	-	-	CASSLRTDYTGELFF	TGTGCCAGCTCATTACGGACGGACTACACCGGGGAGCTGTTTTTT
TRBJ2-1	TRBV9	TRBD1	few	CASSVGWGDRGYHEQFF	TGTGCCAGCAGCGTAGGCTGGGGGGACAGGGGGTACCATGAGCAGTTCTTC
TRBJ2-7	TRBV6-5	-	-	CASSYAGASSYEQYF	TGTGCCAGCAGTTACGCGGGGGCGTCCTCCTACGAGCAGTACTTC
TRBJ1-3	TRBV28	-	-	CASSPERTTIYF	TGTGCCAGCAGTCCAGAGCGGACCACCATATATTTT
TRBJ2-3	TRBV29-1	-	-	CSVGAGSLQDTQYF	TGCAGCGTTGGGGCGGGATCCTTGCAAGATACGCAGTATTTT
TRBJ1-3	TRBV29-1	-	-	CSVGPGLGNTIYF	TGCAGCGTTGGCCCAGGGCTAGGAAACACCATATATTTT
TRBJ1-6	TRBV5-4	-	-	CASSLVTAIYNSPLHF	TGTGCCAGCAGCTTGGTTACCGCTATCTATAATTCACCCCTCCACTTT
TRBJ2-7	TRBV6-6	TRBD1	-	CASSSGAQGEYEQYF	TGTGCCAGCAGTTCGGGGGCACAGGGGGAGTACGAGCAGTACTTC
TRBJ1-4	TRBV19	TRBD1	-	CASIPGQGVEKLFF	TGTGCCAGTATACCGGGACAGGGCGTTGAAAAACTGTTTTTT
TRBJ2-5	TRBV28	-	-	CASSFRGEETQYF	TGTGCCAGCAGTTTCAGGGGCGAAGAGACCCAGTACTTC
TRBJ2-3	TRBV18	-	-	CASSSRTDTQYF	TGTGCCAGCTCATCTCGCACAGATACGCAGTATTTT
TRBJ2-4	TRBV11-1	-	few	CASSRTALNIQYF	TGTGCCAGCAGCCGGACAGCATTAAACATTCAGTACTTC